This entry lists 20 T cell receptor beta chains sequenced from one sample in a study of identical twins. From the 5' RACE reads, TCRdb called clonotypes with MiXCR, one entry per CDR3 protein. The sample yields some 240,000 distinct CDR3 sequences, over 9.5% seen once. The sequenced material came from memory T cells sorted from blood. The receptors come from a man aged 50 to 60 in good health.

This chain connects TRBV4-1 to TRBJ2-1; D perhaps matches TRBD2 (5 bases). There are 15 residues in the CDR3. CDR1 and CDR2 from the germline V gene are MGHRA and YSYEKL. V lost 5 bases, J lost 7 bases, and 18 bases lay in between. This CDR3 reads CASSFGHAEENEQFF. The CDR3, as DNA: TGCGCCAGCAGCTTCGGTCACGCGGAGGAAAATGAGCAGTTCTTC.

This clonotype was picked up a small number of times. This rearrangement joins TRBV5-6 to TRBJ2-7; D is perhaps TRBD1 (6 bases). The V end lost 4 bases, the J end lost 2 bases, and 13 bases lay between the germline ends. This CDR3 has 14 residues. Germline CDR1 is SGHDT and CDR2 is YYEEEE. CDR3 sequence (DNA): TGTGCCAGCAGCCTCTGGGACAACACCTACGAGCAGTACTTC. Its translation is CASSLWDNTYEQYF.

This clonotype was observed many times. The chain carries TRBV5-5 and TRBJ1-1; D ambiguous. The CDR3 has 15 residues. Trimming removed 4 bases from V and 0 bases from J, with 13 bases in between. Per germline, CDR1 SGHKS and CDR2 YYEKEE (reference sequence). CDR3 residues: CASSPHPGMNTEAFF. As DNA, the CDR3 is TGTGCCAGCAGCCCGCACCCGGGGATGAACACTGAAGCTTTCTTT.

This clonotype was counted at least ten times. V is TRBV7-8 and J is TRBJ2-5; possible D gene TRBD1, 6 bases. CDR1 is SGHVS, CDR2 FQNEAQ, per germline. CDR3 length equals 15 residues. Trimming shortened V by 1 base and J by 1 base, and 10 bases separated the two germline ends. CDR3 in amino acids: CASSLDRVFQETQYF. The CDR3 DNA sequence: TGTGCCAGCAGCTTAGACAGGGTTTTCCAAGAGACCCAGTACTTC.

The rearrangement links TRBV6-2 or TRBV6-3 to TRBJ2-7; D is undetermined. Per germline, CDR1 MNHEY and CDR2 SVGEGT. The CDR3 has 12 amino acids. V lost 5 bases and J 4 bases, leaving 9 bases between the germline ends. In nucleotides, the CDR3 is TGTGCCAGCAGTGTAGACGGGTACGAGCAGTACTTC. It yields the protein CASSVDGYEQYF.

J is TRBJ1-6 and V is TRBV27; D gene unclear. Germline CDR1 MNHEY, CDR2 SMNVEV (reference sequence). The V and J ends lost 4 bases and 2 bases respectively, with 12 bases between them. CDR3 length: 16 residues. The CDR3 here is CASSSTGSPYNSPLHF. CDR3 DNA: TGTGCCAGCAGTTCAACTGGTAGCCCCTATAATTCACCCCTCCACTTT.

As concerns this clonotype: This clone may be a read error of a much larger clone one base away. The V and J genes are TRBV3-1 and TRBJ2-3; 8 bases are a match to TRBD1. Germline CDR1 is LGHDT and CDR2 is YNNKEL (reference sequence). The CDR3 sequence is 15 residues long. The DNA for the CDR3 is TGTGTCAGCAGCCTTCGGACAGGGACAACAGATACGCAGTATTTT. This sequence encodes CVSSLRTGTTDTQYF.

In its sample, this clonotype was seen many times. The chain uses TRBV15 and TRBJ2-1, with a weak D call TRBD2 (5 bases). CDR1 and CDR2 (germline): LNHNV, YYDKDF (reference sequence). Trimming pared 0 bases from V and 7 bases from J, leaving 13 bases between. The CDR3 consists of 15 residues. CDR3 bases: TGTGCCACCAGCAGAGATCGGATTAGCGAGAATGAGCAGTTCTTC. This gives the protein CATSRDRISENEQFF.

This clonotype was seen a few times. The chain has TRBV6-5 and TRBJ2-7; 10 nucleotides align to TRBD2. Germline CDR1 MNHEY, CDR2 SVGAGI. Unmatched junction bases numbered 6, after V lost 1 base and J lost 3 bases. The CDR3 contains 16 residues. The CDR3 reads CASSYLAGGLVYEQYF. The DNA for the CDR3 is TGTGCCAGCAGTTACTTAGCGGGGGGCCTAGTCTACGAGCAGTACTTC.

The genes are TRBV7-9 and TRBJ2-2; 12 bases align to TRBD2. In germline, CDR1 is SEHNR, CDR2 FQNEAQ (reference sequence). Unmatched junction bases numbered 4, after V lost 5 bases and J lost 3 bases. This CDR3 has 16 amino acids. CDR3 bases: TGTGCCAGCAGCACCCCTAGCGGGAGGGACACCGGGGAGCTGTTTTTT. Translating gives CASSTPSGRDTGELFF.

The chain is built from TRBV6-2 or TRBV6-3 and TRBJ2-7, with TRBD1 identical over 8 bases. Germline loops: CDR1 MNHEY, CDR2 SVGEGT. Unmatched junction bases numbered 9, after V lost 7 bases and J lost 4 bases. CDR3 length: 14 amino acids. The CDR3 DNA reads TGTGCCAGCACCGAAGGACAGGGTGTGTACGAGCAGTACTTC. Its translation is CASTEGQGVYEQYF.

This clonotype was counted between two and nine times. The chain has TRBV7-9 and TRBJ1-3; D is unresolved. The CDR3 runs to 13 residues. CDR1 and CDR2 from the germline V gene are SEHNR and FQNEAQ (reference sequence). The V gene lost 2 bases and the J gene lost 8 bases, with 10 bases spanning the gap. The CDR3 DNA follows: TGTGCCAGCAGCTTACCCCCAAGGGACACCATATATTTT. This gives the protein CASSLPPRDTIYF.

The chain joins TRBV7-6 to TRBJ1-3, with no clear D. CDR1 is SGHVS and CDR2 is FNYEAQ in the germline V gene. The CDR3 contains 17 residues. V was cut by 5 bases and J by 4 bases, with 21 bases left in between. The CDR3 is CASSDEKELHSGNTIYF. The CDR3 nucleotides read TGTGCCAGCAGCGATGAGAAGGAGCTGCATTCCGGAAACACCATATATTTT.

This clonotype was counted only a few times. The V call is TRBV30, the J call TRBJ2-6, with D unresolved. Germline CDR1 and CDR2: GTSNPN and SVGIG (reference sequence). V was pared by 3 bases and J by 4 bases, with 7 bases between. This CDR3 has 13 amino acids. In nucleotides, the CDR3 is TGTGCCTGGAGAGTCTCCGGGGCCAACGTCCTGACTTTC. As protein: CAWRVSGANVLTF.

This clonotype has a count of ten or more. This rearrangement joins TRBV6-5 to TRBJ2-2; D is unclear. The germline V gene encodes CDR1 MNHEY and CDR2 SVGAGI. This CDR3 contains 16 residues. Trimming removed 8 bases at V and 2 bases at J, with 18 bases between. This chain's CDR3 is CASGLPPGFNTGELFF. Here the CDR3 DNA reads TGTGCCAGCGGTCTACCCCCGGGCTTCAACACCGGGGAGCTGTTTTTT.

The chain uses TRBV25-1 and TRBJ2-7; D gene uncertain. The CDR3 sequence is 12 residues long. The ends were cut back, 3 bases at V and 1 base at J, with 4 bases in the middle. Germline V gives CDR1 MGHDK, CDR2 SYGVNS. CDR3 amino acids: CASSDRSYEQYF. The CDR3, as DNA: TGTGCCAGCAGTGACAGGTCCTACGAGCAGTACTTC.

This clonotype was observed a few times. This chain links TRBV9 with TRBJ2-3, with D hard to call. The germline V gene encodes CDR1 SGDLS and CDR2 YYNGEE. The CDR3 has 14 residues. V lost 2 bases to trimming and J lost 1 base, with 8 bases between them. CDR3 sequence (DNA): TGTGCCAGCAGCGTTTTTGGGGGCACAGATACGCAGTATTTT. Translating it yields CASSVFGGTDTQYF.

V is TRBV12-3 or TRBV12-4 and J is TRBJ1-2; maybe TRBD1 (6 bases). V shed 2 bases and J shed 8 bases, with 12 bases lying between them. The CDR3 spans 13 residues. This CDR3 reads CASSLTGSEGYTF. CDR3 in DNA: TGTGCCAGCAGTTTAACAGGGTCGGAAGGCTACACCTTC.

This clonotype was seen ten or more times. This chain uses TRBV28 with TRBJ1-4; TRBD1 matches at 7 bases. With V trimmed by 8 bases and J by 3 bases, 3 bases remained unmatched. The CDR3 length is 13 residues. Germline V gene data show CDR1 as MDHEN and CDR2 as SYDVKM. CDR3 nucleotides: TGTGCCAGCCGAGGGACAGCTAATGAAAAACTGTTTTTT. Its translation is CASRGTANEKLFF.

This clonotype was observed a handful of times. The chain carries TRBV5-5 and TRBJ1-2; D possibly corresponds to TRBD1 (5 bases). Trimming stripped 2 bases from V and 7 bases from J, with 18 bases between. CDR3 size: 15 residues. Germline CDR1 and CDR2: SGHKS and YYEKEE (reference sequence). CDR3: CASSLRDGLLSGYTF. In DNA form, the CDR3 reads TGTGCCAGCAGCTTACGGGACGGGTTGTTAAGTGGCTACACCTTC. Drawing the rest from reference TRBV5-5 and TRBJ1-2, the complete variable domain is DAGVTQSPTHLIKTRGQQVTLRCSPISGHKSVSWYQQVLGQGPQFIFQYYEKEERGRGNFPDRFSARQFPNYSSELNVNALLLGDSALYLCASSLRDGLLSGYTFGSGTRLTVV.